These 32 T cell receptor beta chains were all obtained from the same sample, sequenced in a study of cytomegalovirus exposure and HLA in healthy donors. Data came from immunoSEQ multiplex PCR; TCRdb stores just in-frame clones and leaves some out. Of approximately 160,000 clones listed, 89% are singletons. Specimen: PBMCs. These receptors were taken from a woman aged 18-30 years in good health and CMV-seropositive.

The rearrangement links TRBV30 to TRBJ1-4; the D is unclear. The ends were cut back, 0 bases at V and 0 bases at J, with 8 bases in the middle. The CDR3 is made up of 15 amino acids. Germline CDR1 GTSNPN, CDR2 SVGIG (reference sequence). The CDR3 loop reads CAWSVLAATNEKLFF. In nucleotides, the CDR3 is TGTGCCTGGAGTGTATTGGCAGCAACTAATGAAAAACTGTTTTTT.

The gene calls are TRBV18 and TRBJ2-2, with TRBD1 matching over 10 bases. V shed 3 bases and J 5 bases; nucleotides not matched to a gene: 9. CDR3 length: 17 residues. Germline loops: CDR1 KGHSH, CDR2 LQKENI. For the CDR3, the DNA is TGTGCCAGCTCACCCCCGGACAGGGGGATCGGAACCGGGGAGCTGTTTTTT. Its protein product is CASSPPDRGIGTGELFF.

The V gene is TRBV7-9, the J gene TRBJ2-1; D perhaps matches TRBD1 (6 bases). The germline V and J ends were trimmed by 5 bases and 10 bases, with 18 bases remaining between them. The germline gives CDR1 SEHNR, CDR2 FQNEAQ (reference sequence). The CDR3 loop spans 14 amino acids. The CDR3 here is CASSPGASDQEQFF. The CDR3 DNA reads TGTGCCAGCAGCCCAGGGGCCAGCGATCAAGAGCAGTTCTTC.

The V call is TRBV25-1, the J call TRBJ1-3, with 8 bases aligning to TRBD1. This CDR3 has 14 amino acids. CDR1 is MGHDK, CDR2 SYGVNS, per germline. The trim removed 6 bases at V and 5 bases at J, leaving 6 bases unmatched. This chain's CDR3 is CASSPDRARNTIYF. The CDR3 DNA reads as TGTGCCAGCAGCCCGGACAGGGCTAGAAACACCATATATTTT.

The chain links TRBV5-4 to TRBJ2-1, with a weak D call TRBD2 (6 bases). In germline, CDR1 is SGHNT, CDR2 YYREEE (reference sequence). V was clipped by 9 bases and J by 6 bases, with 34 bases between them. This CDR3 comprises 19 residues. In DNA, the CDR3 is TGTGCCATCTCCCCCGAGGCGGGAACACCCACCGCCTTAATCAATGAGCAGTTCTTC. It translates to CAISPEAGTPTALINEQFF.

CDR3 amino acids: CAISTGINQPQHF. CDR3 in DNA: TGTGCCATCAGTACCGGGATTAACCAGCCCCAGCATTTT. The J gene is TRBJ1-5, the V gene TRBV10-3, with D unclear. CDR1 and CDR2 from the germline V gene are ENHRY and SYGVKD. CDR3 length: 13 amino acids. The V end was cut by 5 bases, the J end by 7 bases, with 12 bases between.

The chain uses TRBV6-4 and TRBJ2-3; 9 bases are a match to TRBD2. Trimming at V came to 4 bases and at J to 5 bases, leaving 7 bases not matched to a gene. Germline V gives CDR1 MRHNA, CDR2 SNTAGT. The CDR3 has 15 residues. CDR3 in DNA: TGTGCCAGCAGTGTAATAGCGGGAGTTGGAGATACGCAGTATTTT. Translating gives CASSVIAGVGDTQYF.

The chain recombines TRBV2 with TRBJ2-5; 8 nucleotides line up with TRBD1. J was trimmed by 4 bases and V by 5 bases; bases with no gene match: 3. Looked up from germline, CDR1 is SNHLY and CDR2 is FYNNEI. The CDR3 totals 13 residues. CDR3 in DNA: TGTGCCAGCAGTACAGACAGGGGAGAGACCCAGTACTTC. Protein: CASSTDRGETQYF.

The chain carries TRBV7-9 and TRBJ1-2; TRBD1 matches at 10 bases. The CDR3 extends over 14 amino acids. CDR1 is SEHNR, CDR2 FQNEAQ, per germline (reference sequence). V shed 0 bases and J 10 bases; nucleotides not matched to a gene: 5. The CDR3 coding sequence is TGTGCCAGCAGCTTAGCGCTGACAGGGGGCGCCTACACCTTC. Residues: CASSLALTGGAYTF.

V is TRBV4-1 and J is TRBJ1-2; 7 nucleotides agree with TRBD1. This CDR3 comprises 15 residues. The V and J ends lost 4 bases and 2 bases, in that order; junction bases with no gene match: 7. CDR1 and CDR2 from the germline V gene are MGHRA and YSYEKL. CDR3 in DNA: TGCGCCAGCAGCCGCCCGGCGACAGGGAACTATGGCTACACCTTC. Encoded protein: CASSRPATGNYGYTF.

This clone was seen a single time. The chain joins TRBV20-1 to TRBJ2-5; D is unclear. Germline assignment: CDR1 DFQATT and CDR2 SNEGSKA (reference sequence). The CDR3 contains 11 residues. Trimming shortened V by 6 bases and J by 3 bases, and 8 bases separated the two germline ends. The CDR3: CSAPIEETQYF. CDR3 nucleotide sequence: TGCAGTGCCCCGATAGAAGAGACCCAGTACTTC.

This clone is a singleton in its sample. V usage is TRBV5-1 and J usage is TRBJ1-1, with D uncertain. There are 14 residues in the CDR3. Germline values: CDR1 SGHRS, CDR2 YFSETQ. With 0 bases removed from V and 2 bases from J, the gap between germline ends came to 8 bases. The CDR3 loop is CASSLGGINTEAFF. The CDR3 DNA follows: TGCGCCAGCAGCTTGGGCGGGATTAACACTGAAGCTTTCTTT. Supplemented by reference TRBV5-1 and TRBJ1-1, the full variable domain reads KAGVTQTPRYLIKTRGQQVTLSCSPISGHRSVSWYQQTPGQGLQFLFEYFSETQRNKGNFPGRFSGRQFSNSRSEMNVSTLELGDSALYLCASSLGGINTEAFFGQGTRLTVV.

The rearrangement links TRBV2 to TRBJ2-1; D is unclear. CDR1 is SNHLY and CDR2 is FYNNEI in the germline V gene. V lost 8 bases to trimming and J lost 0 bases, with 11 bases between them. The CDR3 spans 14 residues. The CDR3 DNA sequence: TGTGCCAGCGAAAACAGCAACTCCTACAATGAGCAGTTCTTC. Protein product: CASENSNSYNEQFF.

The V call is TRBV7-9, the J call TRBJ1-5, with D maybe TRBD1 (6 bases). V was shortened by 5 bases and J by 9 bases, with 14 bases between the two germline ends. CDR1 SEHNR and CDR2 FQNEAQ come from the germline V gene (reference sequence). The length of the CDR3 is 13 residues. Here the CDR3 reads CASSEQGLGPQHF. Written as DNA, the CDR3 is TGTGCCAGCAGCGAACAGGGCCTTGGGCCCCAGCATTTT.

In its sample, this clone was seen a few times. This sequence joins TRBV7-6 and TRBJ2-5; 11 nucleotides align to TRBD2. The CDR3 covers 19 residues. J gave up 5 bases and V 3 bases, and 17 bases lay outside the gene matches. In germline, CDR1 is SGHVS, CDR2 FNYEAQ. CDR3 region: CASSLARGTSGGEGETQYF. The DNA of the CDR3 is TGTGCCAGCAGCTTGGCACGGGGGACTAGCGGTGGAGAGGGGGAGACCCAGTACTTC.

The chain has TRBV7-2 and TRBJ1-4; TRBD1 matches at 11 bases. Germline V lookup: CDR1 SGHTA, CDR2 FQGNSA. V lost 4 bases and J lost 8; bases outside the gene matches: 3. The CDR3 is 14 amino acids. The CDR3 protein is CASSWTGGREKLFF. As DNA, the CDR3 is TGTGCCAGCAGCTGGACAGGGGGCAGGGAAAAACTGTTTTTT.

V and J are TRBV6-1 and TRBJ2-7; perhaps TRBD1 as D (6 bases). CDR3 length: 14 amino acids. Germline V gene data show CDR1 as MNHNS and CDR2 as SASEGT. The V gene lost 1 base and the J gene lost 6 bases, with 13 bases spanning the gap. This CDR3 is CASSEDRVLIEQYF. CDR3 bases: TGTGCCAGCAGTGAAGACAGGGTACTAATCGAGCAGTACTTC.

DNA for the CDR3: TGTGCCAGCAGTAACCGAGTCTACGAGCAGTACTTC. As protein: CASSNRVYEQYF. The chain has TRBV6-5 and TRBJ2-7; D call uncertain. Trimming stripped 5 bases from V and 3 bases from J, with 8 bases between. The germline V gene has CDR1 MNHEY and CDR2 SVGAGI. The CDR3 has 12 residues.

The rearrangement uses TRBV11-1 and TRBJ2-1, with D perhaps matching TRBD2 (5 bases). Deletions cut 5 bases from V and 3 bases from J, with 11 bases between. The CDR3 is made up of 14 amino acids. CDR1 is SGHAT, CDR2 FQDESV, per germline (reference sequence). The CDR3 DNA reads as TGTGCCAGCAGCAAACTAGATTTCTACAATGAGCAGTTCTTC. As protein: CASSKLDFYNEQFF.

J is TRBJ2-7 and V is TRBV19; TRBD1 agrees at 7 bases. J gave up 2 bases and V 0 bases, and 4 bases lay outside the gene matches. Germline assignment: CDR1 LNHDA and CDR2 SQIVND (reference sequence). The CDR3 length is 15 residues. In DNA form, the CDR3 reads TGTGCCAGTAGTATAGAACCGGGACAGACCTACGAGCAGTACTTC. It translates to CASSIEPGQTYEQYF.

The rearrangement uses TRBV10-3 and TRBJ1-1, with D hard to call. V shed 2 bases and J shed 1 base, with 5 bases lying between them. In germline, CDR1 is ENHRY, CDR2 SYGVKD. The CDR3 is 13 amino acids. DNA of the CDR3: TGTGCCATCAGTGAGGAGGAGAACACTGAAGCTTTCTTT. As protein: CAISEEENTEAFF.

This chain links TRBV4-1 with TRBJ2-5; 9 nucleotides align to TRBD1. Germline CDR1 is MGHRA and CDR2 is YSYEKL. V gave up 2 bases and J gave up 5 bases; unmatched junction bases: 3. The CDR3 is 14 residues long. Written as DNA, the CDR3 is TGCGCCAGCAGCCAATGGACAGGGGATGAGACCCAGTACTTC. It codes for CASSQWTGDETQYF.

This rearrangement joins TRBV4-2 to TRBJ2-2; 10 bases map to TRBD2. CDR1 is LGHNA and CDR2 is YNFKEQ in the germline V gene. The CDR3 sequence is 18 residues long. Trimming removed 0 bases from V and 1 base from J; junction bases left unmatched: 5. The DNA of the CDR3 is TGTGCCAGCAGCCAAGAAGAGCGGACTAGCGGGAACACCGGGGAGCTGTTTTTT. This gives the protein CASSQEERTSGNTGELFF.

The rearrangement links TRBV7-2 to TRBJ2-1; D is perhaps TRBD1 (5 bases). There are 15 residues in the CDR3. The ends were cut back, 0 bases at V and 7 bases at J, with 13 bases in the middle. The germline CDR1 and CDR2 sequences are SGHTA and FQGNSA. The CDR3 coding sequence is TGTGCCAGCAGCTTAGCGCTCCCAGGGATTAATGAGCAGTTCTTC. Protein: CASSLALPGINEQFF.

CDR3 DNA: TGTGCCAGCAGCCGGGACAGACAAGAGACCCAGTACTTC. Its translation: CASSRDRQETQYF. V is TRBV2 and J is TRBJ2-5; 7 positions agree with TRBD1. CDR1 and CDR2 from the germline V gene are SNHLY and FYNNEI. The CDR3 is 13 residues long. With V trimmed by 6 bases and J by 2 bases, 3 bases remained unmatched.

J is TRBJ2-3 and V is TRBV7-8, with 10 bases lining up with TRBD1. Germline values: CDR1 SGHVS, CDR2 FQNEAQ. With V trimmed by 3 bases and J by 5 bases, 8 bases remained unmatched. The CDR3 totals 16 residues. CDR3 residues: CASSFLDRGQGDTQYF. CDR3 nucleotides: TGTGCCAGCAGCTTCCTTGACAGGGGGCAAGGAGATACGCAGTATTTT.

The chain carries TRBV29-1 and TRBJ1-1, with TRBD1 as a possible D gene (5 bases). Germline V gene lookup returns CDR1 SQVTM and CDR2 ANQGSEA. The CDR3 contains 14 residues. Trimming left V 6 bases short and J 4 bases short, with 18 bases between. CDR3 loop: CSVQDSTWATEAFF. The CDR3 DNA reads as TGCAGCGTCCAAGACAGTACATGGGCCACTGAAGCTTTCTTT.

This clone has just one count. The chain uses TRBV4-1 and TRBJ2-3, with a weak D call TRBD2 (6 bases). This CDR3 is built from 15 residues. The V gene lost 4 bases and the J gene lost 3 bases, with 14 bases spanning the gap. Germline assignment: CDR1 MGHRA and CDR2 YSYEKL. The CDR3 DNA follows: TGCGCCAGCAGCCTATCGGGAGTAGCGACAGATACGCAGTATTTT. It translates to CASSLSGVATDTQYF.

V is TRBV6-5 and J is TRBJ2-1, with D possibly matching TRBD2 (6 bases). CDR1 and CDR2 from the germline V gene are MNHEY and SVGAGI. V lost 6 bases, J lost 10 bases, and 16 bases lay in between. The CDR3 covers 13 residues. The CDR3: CASSPTGTPEQFF. Written as DNA, the CDR3 is TGTGCCAGCAGCCCCACCGGGACTCCCGAGCAGTTCTTC.

CDR3 bases: TGTGCCATCACCCCGGGACTAGCGGGAGGGGGCTCCTACAATGAGCAGTTCTTC. Translation: CAITPGLAGGGSYNEQFF. The J gene is TRBJ2-1, the V gene TRBV10-3, with TRBD2 matching 16 bases. The J segment lost 0 bases and the V segment lost 7 bases, leaving 6 bases of the junction unmatched. Germline loops: CDR1 ENHRY, CDR2 SYGVKD. The CDR3 has 18 residues.

This chain joins TRBV11-3 and TRBJ2-3, with D perhaps matching TRBD2 (7 bases). CDR1 and CDR2 from the germline V gene are SGHNT and YENEEA. This CDR3 contains 13 residues. The germline V and J ends were trimmed by 5 bases and 7 bases, with 13 bases remaining between them. The CDR3 bases are TGTGCCAGCAGCAGCGGGACAACCCATACGCAGTATTTT. Amino acids: CASSSGTTHTQYF.

The chain employs TRBV11-3 and TRBJ2-7, with TRBD2 as a possible D gene (5 bases). V dropped 5 bases and J dropped 1 base, with 9 bases sitting between them. The germline V gene encodes CDR1 SGHNT and CDR2 YENEEA. The CDR3 sequence is 13 residues long. CDR3 coding DNA: TGTGCCAGCAGCCCCAGAGGGTCCTACGAGCAGTACTTC. Translated: CASSPRGSYEQYF.